This T cell receptor (beta chain) is from a study of cytomegalovirus exposure and HLA in healthy donors. Across the study: Unique TCRs numbering some 77 million, obtained from HLA-typed donors, made up an early data release. Whole-study findings and limits: It was only CMV serostatus that was available as immune exposure information. According to a later analysis, most TCR beta chains associated with CMV appeared HLA-restricted.

As concerns this clone: Its antigen is unknown.

Each donor was nominally healthy when sampled (though unrecorded immune exposures were likely). This CDR3 is built from 15 residues. CDR1 and CDR2 from the germline V gene are SGHKS and YYEKEE (reference sequence). V gave up 4 bases and J gave up 3 bases; unmatched junction bases: 2. A multiplex PCR was run with 60 Vbeta primers and 13 Jbeta primers. The table came from immunoSEQ multiplex PCR; TCRdb's copy has only in-frame clones and leaves some out. The sample shows approximately 100,000 clones, 74% of them seen only once. Input material: PBMCs. The rearrangement uses TRBV5-5 and TRBJ2-7; 15 bases align to TRBD2. This TCR was sampled from a man aged 45 to 65 in good health and CMV-seropositive. DNA for the CDR3: TGTGCCAGCAGCCTGGGACTAGCGGGGGGCTACGAGCAGTACTTC. Translated: CASSLGLAGGYEQYF.